These 7 T cell receptor beta chains came from one sample sequenced in a study of shared clonotypes between healthy human individuals. Here immunoSEQ multiplex PCR was the method, and the copy in TCRdb shows in-frame clones only, minus some. The data hold about 2.3 million clones, with around 93% observed a single time. The specimen was naive CD4+ T cells from PBMCs. Subset indicated: CD45RA+ positively selected. These receptors were taken from a man between 18 and 35 years old in good health. Some clones in this sample may be carry-over from other donors' samples.

The chain links TRBV13 to TRBJ2-7, with 12 bases that match TRBD2. Germline CDR1 reads PRHDT; CDR2 reads FYEKMQ (reference sequence). V shed 5 bases, J shed 3 bases, and the junction held 20 bases outside the gene matches. The CDR3 is 20 residues long. CDR3 DNA sequence: TGTGCCAGCAGCCCGCAACCCGGACTAGCGGGGCTCCCCTCGCTCTACGAGCAGTACTTC. It codes for CASSPQPGLAGLPSLYEQYF.

This chain joins TRBV7-8 and TRBJ1-1; 7 bases match TRBD1. This CDR3 is 12 amino acids long. V lost 1 base to trimming and J lost 11 bases; unmatched junction nucleotides: 4. CDR1 SGHVS and CDR2 FQNEAQ come from the germline V gene. CDR3 sequence reads: CASSLDTQGAFF. Here the CDR3 DNA reads TGTGCCAGCAGCTTAGACACACAGGGGGCTTTCTTT.

The chain joins TRBV7-9 to TRBJ2-1; 8 bases are shared with TRBD2. Germline CDR1 and CDR2: SEHNR and FQNEAQ (reference sequence). The CDR3 runs 16 residues. V was clipped by 5 bases and J by 1 base; unmatched bases: 7. CDR3 DNA: TGTGCCAGCAGCCCGGGACTAGATTGGTCCTACAATGAGCAGTTCTTC. Amino acid sequence: CASSPGLDWSYNEQFF.

The chain joins TRBV27 to TRBJ1-1, with 8 nucleotides matching TRBD1. The CDR3 sequence is 15 residues long. Trimming cost V 6 bases and J 6 bases; bases outside gene matches: 12. CDR1 and CDR2 (germline): MNHEY, SMNVEV (reference sequence). In DNA, the CDR3 is TGTGCCAGCAGCCTCGCCCTAGACAGGGGCTCTGAAGCTTTCTTT. This translates into CASSLALDRGSEAFF.

The chain has TRBV5-8 and TRBJ1-4; 10 nucleotides agree with TRBD1. Germline CDR1 reads SGHTS; CDR2 reads YDEGEE. The V and J ends lost 4 bases and 6 bases, in that order; junction bases with no gene match: 6. The length of the CDR3 is 15 residues. CDR3 sequence: CASSATGGGDEKLFF. The CDR3 coding sequence is TGTGCCAGCAGCGCGACAGGGGGCGGGGATGAAAAACTGTTTTTT.

The chain carries TRBV5-4 and TRBJ2-3; 10 bases align to TRBD2. Germline lookup yields CDR1 SGHNT and CDR2 YYREEE (reference sequence). V lost 4 bases to trimming and J lost 1 base; unmatched junction nucleotides: 6. This CDR3 region has 16 residues. CDR3 sequence: CASSRPLAGGTDTQYF. DNA for the CDR3: TGTGCCAGCAGCCGCCCCCTAGCGGGAGGCACAGATACGCAGTATTTT.

This clone has a handful of counts. Other DNA sequences within the sample encode an identical CDR3. The V gene is TRBV5-4, the J gene TRBJ2-5; D not resolved. Germline CDR1 is SGHNT and CDR2 is YYREEE (reference sequence). The CDR3 length is 13 residues. V was pared by 4 bases and J by 1 base, with 8 bases between. The CDR3 loop is CASSPGSQETQYF. The CDR3, as DNA: TGTGCCAGCAGCCCAGGAAGCCAAGAGACCCAGTACTTC.